The source of this T cell receptor beta chain is a study of cytomegalovirus exposure and HLA in healthy donors. For the study at large: The roughly 670 first-cohort repertoires shared a platform with the approximately 130 validation repertoires, as reported in a later analysis.

Of note for this clone: Its antigen is currently unknown.

TCRdb's table, derived via immunoSEQ multiplex PCR, lists solely in-frame clones and lacks some. The repertoire includes about 140,000 clones, around 85% of them detected once, and just under 3% sits in the top ten. This CDR3 region has 14 residues. V lost 1 base, J lost 6 bases, and 5 bases stayed unmatched. CDR1 SQVTM and CDR2 ANQGSEA come from the germline V gene. General observations from the study: Overall, approximately 150 TCR beta chains were annotated as cytomegalovirus-associated. Confirmation was obtained in vitro that a few CMV-associated chains are specific for CMV antigens. Most TCR sequences were seen very rarely across donors, but some public TCRs occurred in many.

The chain is built from TRBV29-1 and TRBJ2-1; 8 bases line up with TRBD2. The sample consisted of PBMCs. This TCR was sampled from a man between 18 and 29 years old in good health and CMV-seronegative. CDR3 sequence: CSVEGWRGVNEQFF. CDR3 in DNA: TGCAGCGTTGAAGGGTGGCGGGGGGTCAATGAGCAGTTCTTC.